The present TCR beta chain was sequenced within a study of T-cell memory formation after mild COVID-19. As to this clonotype: The antigen is not known.

There are 14 residues in the CDR3. From germline, CDR1 is SQVTM and CDR2 ANQGSEA. V shed 4 bases and J 0 bases; nucleotides not matched to a gene: 4. TCRdb recomputed calls from the 5' RACE reads with MiXCR, one row per CDR3 protein. The repertoire consists of roughly 450,000 distinct CDR3 sequences, with 15% to 20% occurring once and the leading ten covering around 12%. Study-wide results and caveats: In pre-infection memory, a portion of responding clones appeared, which suggested that cross-reactive memory joined.

The origin of this receptor is an adult woman who had mild COVID-19 (a few samples of this study predate the infection). Cell type and time point are not known. The chain carries TRBV29-1 and TRBJ2-3; 7 nucleotides line up with TRBD2. The specimen sequenced was PBMCs or a T cell subset sorted from them (not recorded which). In DNA, the CDR3 is TGCAGCGTTGGGGGCGGGGGAAGCACAGATACGCAGTATTTT. Translated: CSVGGGGSTDTQYF.